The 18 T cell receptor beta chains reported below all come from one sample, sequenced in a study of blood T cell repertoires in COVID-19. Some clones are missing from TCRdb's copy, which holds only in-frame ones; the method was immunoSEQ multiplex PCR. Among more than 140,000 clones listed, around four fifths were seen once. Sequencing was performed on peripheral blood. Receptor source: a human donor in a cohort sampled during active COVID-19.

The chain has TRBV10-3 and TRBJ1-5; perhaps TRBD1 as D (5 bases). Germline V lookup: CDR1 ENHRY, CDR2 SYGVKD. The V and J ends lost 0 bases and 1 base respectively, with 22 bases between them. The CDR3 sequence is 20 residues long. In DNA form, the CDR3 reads TGTGCCATCAGTGAGTCGATGGGGTCGGGGGGATATACGAGCAATCAGCCCCAGCATTTT. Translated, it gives CAISESMGSGGYTSNQPQHF.

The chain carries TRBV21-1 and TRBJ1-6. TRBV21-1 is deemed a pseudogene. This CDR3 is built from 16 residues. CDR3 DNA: TGTGCCAGCAGCAAACGCGGGGGGGCTCCAAATTCACCCCTCCACTTT. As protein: CASSKRGGAPNSPLHF.

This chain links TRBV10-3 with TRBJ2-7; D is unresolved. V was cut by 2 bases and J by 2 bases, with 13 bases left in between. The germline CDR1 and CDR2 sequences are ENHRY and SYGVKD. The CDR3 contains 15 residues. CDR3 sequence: CAISEPRTDTYEQYF. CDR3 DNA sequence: TGTGCCATCAGTGAGCCAAGAACAGACACCTACGAGCAGTACTTC.

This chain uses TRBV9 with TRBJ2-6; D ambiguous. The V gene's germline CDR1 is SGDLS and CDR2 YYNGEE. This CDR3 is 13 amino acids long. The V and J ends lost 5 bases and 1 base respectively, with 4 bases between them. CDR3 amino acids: CASRESGANVLTF. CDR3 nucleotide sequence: TGTGCCAGCAGGGAGTCTGGGGCCAACGTCCTGACTTTC.

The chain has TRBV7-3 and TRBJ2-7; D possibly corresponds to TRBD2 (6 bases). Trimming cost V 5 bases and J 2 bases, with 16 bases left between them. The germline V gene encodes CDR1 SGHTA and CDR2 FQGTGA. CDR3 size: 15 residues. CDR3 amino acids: CASSPTGGRTYEQYF. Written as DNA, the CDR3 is TGTGCCAGCAGCCCGACTGGGGGGAGGACCTACGAGCAGTACTTC. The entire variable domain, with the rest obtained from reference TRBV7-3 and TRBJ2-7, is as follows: GAGVSQTPSNKVTEKGKYVELRCDPISGHTALYWYRQSLGQGPEFLIYFQGTGAADDSGLPNDRFFAVRPEGSVSTLKIQRTERGDSAVYLCASSPTGGRTYEQYFGPGTRLTVT.

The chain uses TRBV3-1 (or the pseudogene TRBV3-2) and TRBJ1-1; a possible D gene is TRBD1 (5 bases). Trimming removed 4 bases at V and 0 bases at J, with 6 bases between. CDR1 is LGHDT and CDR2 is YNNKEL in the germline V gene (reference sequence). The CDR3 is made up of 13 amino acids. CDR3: CASSPRVNTEAFF. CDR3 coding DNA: TGTGCCAGCAGCCCCAGGGTGAACACTGAAGCTTTCTTT.

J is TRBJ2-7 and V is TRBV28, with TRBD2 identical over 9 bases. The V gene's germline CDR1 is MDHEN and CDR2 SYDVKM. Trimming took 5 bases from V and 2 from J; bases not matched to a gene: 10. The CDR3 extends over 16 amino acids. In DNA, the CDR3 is TGTGCCAGCAGTACCTCCGGGACTAGCAGTCCCTACGAGCAGTACTTC. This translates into CASSTSGTSSPYEQYF.

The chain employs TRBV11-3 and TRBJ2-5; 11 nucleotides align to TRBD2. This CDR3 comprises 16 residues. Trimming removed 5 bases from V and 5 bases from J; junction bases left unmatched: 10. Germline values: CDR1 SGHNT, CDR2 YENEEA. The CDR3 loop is CASSLSGRGVRETQYF. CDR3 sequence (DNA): TGTGCCAGCAGCCTTAGCGGGAGGGGGGTTCGGGAGACCCAGTACTTC. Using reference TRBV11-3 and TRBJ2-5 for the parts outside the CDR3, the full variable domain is EAGVVQSPRYKIIEKKQPVAFWCNPISGHNTLYWYLQNLGQGPELLIRYENEEAVDDSQLPKDRFSAERLKGVDSTLKIQPAELGDSAVYLCASSLSGRGVRETQYFGPGTRLLVL.

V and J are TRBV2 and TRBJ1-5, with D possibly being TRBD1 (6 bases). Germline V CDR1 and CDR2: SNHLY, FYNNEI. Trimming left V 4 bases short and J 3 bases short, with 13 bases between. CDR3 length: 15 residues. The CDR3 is CASSVLRQANQPQHF. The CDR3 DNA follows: TGTGCCAGCAGTGTCTTAAGACAGGCCAATCAGCCCCAGCATTTT.

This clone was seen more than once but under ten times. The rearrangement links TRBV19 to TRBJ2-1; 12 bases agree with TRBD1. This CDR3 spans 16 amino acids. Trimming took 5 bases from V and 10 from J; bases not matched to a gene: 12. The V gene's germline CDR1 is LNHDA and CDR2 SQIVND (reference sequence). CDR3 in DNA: TGTGCCAGTAGTCTCCAGGGACAGGGGGCGCGAAGGGAGCAGTTCTTC. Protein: CASSLQGQGARREQFF.

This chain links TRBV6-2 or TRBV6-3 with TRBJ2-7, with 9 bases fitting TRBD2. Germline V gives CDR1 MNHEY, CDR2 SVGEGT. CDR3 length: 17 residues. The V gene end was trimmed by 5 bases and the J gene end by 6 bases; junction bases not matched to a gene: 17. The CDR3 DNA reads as TGTGCCAGCAGTCTCTCTATCGGCGGGAGGGCCTGGGTCGAGCAGTACTTC. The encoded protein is CASSLSIGGRAWVEQYF.

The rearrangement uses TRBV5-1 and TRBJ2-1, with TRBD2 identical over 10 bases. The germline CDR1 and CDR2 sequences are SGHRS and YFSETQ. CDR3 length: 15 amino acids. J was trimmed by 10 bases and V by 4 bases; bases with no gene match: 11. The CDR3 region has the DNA TGCGCCAGCAGCGGGAGAGCGGGGGGGTCTGGAGAGCAGTTCTTC. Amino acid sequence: CASSGRAGGSGEQFF.

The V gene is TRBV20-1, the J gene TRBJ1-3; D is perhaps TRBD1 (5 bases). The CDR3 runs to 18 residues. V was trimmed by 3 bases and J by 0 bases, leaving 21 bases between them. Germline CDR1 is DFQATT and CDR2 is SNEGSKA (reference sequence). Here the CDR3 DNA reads TGCAGTGCTAGTCAAGGTGCCCCAGGGAGGGCCTCTGGAAACACCATATATTTT. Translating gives CSASQGAPGRASGNTIYF.

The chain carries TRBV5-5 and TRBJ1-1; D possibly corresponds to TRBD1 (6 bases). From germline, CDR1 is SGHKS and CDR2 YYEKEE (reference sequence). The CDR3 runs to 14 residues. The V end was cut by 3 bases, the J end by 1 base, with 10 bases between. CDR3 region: CASSSGTSNTEAFF. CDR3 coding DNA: TGTGCCAGCAGCTCCGGGACATCGAACACTGAAGCTTTCTTT.

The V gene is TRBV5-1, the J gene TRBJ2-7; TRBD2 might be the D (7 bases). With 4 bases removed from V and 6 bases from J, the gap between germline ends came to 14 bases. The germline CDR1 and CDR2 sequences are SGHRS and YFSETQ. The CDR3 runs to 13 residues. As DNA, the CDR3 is TGCGCCAGCAGCCCGTGGGGGGGCGCCGAGCAGTACTTC. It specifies CASSPWGGAEQYF.

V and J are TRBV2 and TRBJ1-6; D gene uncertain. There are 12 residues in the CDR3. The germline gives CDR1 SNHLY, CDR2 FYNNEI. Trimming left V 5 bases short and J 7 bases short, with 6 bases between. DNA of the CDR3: TGTGCCAGCAGTACCCAGAATTCACCCCTCCACTTT. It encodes CASSTQNSPLHF. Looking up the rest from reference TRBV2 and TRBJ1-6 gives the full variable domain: EPEVTQTPSHQVTQMGQEVILRCVPISNHLYFYWYRQILGQKVEFLVSFYNNEISEKSEIFDDQFSVERPDGSNFTLKIRSTKLEDSAMYFCASSTQNSPLHFGNGTRLTVT.

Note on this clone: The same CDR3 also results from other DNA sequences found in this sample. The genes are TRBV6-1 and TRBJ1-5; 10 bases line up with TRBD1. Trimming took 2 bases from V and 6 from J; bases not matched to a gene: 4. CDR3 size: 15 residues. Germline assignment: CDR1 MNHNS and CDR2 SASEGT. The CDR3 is CASSELGTGVQPQHF. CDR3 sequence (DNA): TGTGCCAGCAGTGAATTGGGGACAGGGGTTCAGCCCCAGCATTTT.

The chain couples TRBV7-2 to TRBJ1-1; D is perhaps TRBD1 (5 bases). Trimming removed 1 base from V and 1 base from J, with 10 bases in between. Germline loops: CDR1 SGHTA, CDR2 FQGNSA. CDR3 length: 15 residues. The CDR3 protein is CASSLGPTGNTEAFF. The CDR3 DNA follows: TGTGCCAGCAGCTTAGGTCCCACAGGGAACACTGAAGCTTTCTTT.